The rows below give T cell receptor beta chains drawn from one sample of a study of cytomegalovirus exposure and HLA in healthy donors. Profiling relied on immunoSEQ multiplex PCR, and the TCRdb table lists in-frame clones only, not all of them. The sample records around 350,000 clones, approximately 90% being singletons. Sequenced input: PBMCs. The source is a woman under 30 in good health and CMV-seronegative. Each CDR3 is given with its conserved first and last residue. Fields, in order: J gene, clone size, D gene, V gene, CDR3 protein, CDR3 DNA. D genes are given only for firm matches. Only some rows state a clone size, as once, few, many or a class for expanded clones.

J gene: TRBJ1-1; clone size: -; D gene: -; V gene: TRBV10-3; CDR3 protein: CAISDHSGGGTEAFF; CDR3 DNA: TGTGCCATCAGTGACCATTCGGGGGGGGGCACTGAAGCTTTCTTT
J gene: TRBJ2-3; clone size: -; D gene: -; V gene: TRBV10-2; CDR3 protein: CASSELQGRTDTQYF; CDR3 DNA: TGCGCCAGCAGTGAGTTACAGGGGAGGACAGATACGCAGTATTTT
J gene: TRBJ1-5; clone size: -; D gene: TRBD1; V gene: TRBV28; CDR3 protein: CASSYLTGPPGKTVVSNQPQHF; CDR3 DNA: TGTGCCAGCAGCTATCTGACAGGGCCCCCAGGAAAAACGGTGGTAAGCAATCAGCCCCAGCATTTT
J gene: TRBJ2-2; clone size: -; D gene: TRBD1; V gene: TRBV4-2; CDR3 protein: CASSPPTGETGELFF; CDR3 DNA: TGTGCCAGCAGCCCTCCGACAGGGGAGACCGGGGAGCTGTTTTTT
J gene: TRBJ2-3; clone size: -; D gene: -; V gene: TRBV5-6; CDR3 protein: CASSLARGAYTDTQYF; CDR3 DNA: TGTGCCAGCAGCTTGGCTCGGGGGGCCTACACAGATACGCAGTATTTT
J gene: TRBJ2-5; clone size: -; D gene: -; V gene: TRBV2; CDR3 protein: CATEGGEQETQYF; CDR3 DNA: TGTGCCACCGAGGGGGGGGAACAAGAGACCCAGTACTTC
J gene: TRBJ2-7; clone size: -; D gene: -; V gene: TRBV5-1; CDR3 protein: CASSLQLGVSSYEQYF; CDR3 DNA: TGCGCCAGCAGCTTGCAATTAGGGGTGTCCTCCTACGAGCAGTACTTC
J gene: TRBJ1-1; clone size: -; D gene: -; V gene: TRBV6-5; CDR3 protein: CASSYSRGNEAFF; CDR3 DNA: TGTGCCAGCAGTTACTCACGGGGGAATGAAGCTTTCTTT
J gene: TRBJ1-2; clone size: few; D gene: -; V gene: TRBV6-5; CDR3 protein: CASSSTQGYGYTF; CDR3 DNA: TGTGCCAGCAGTTCGACCCAGGGGTATGGCTACACCTTC
J gene: TRBJ2-7; clone size: -; D gene: -; V gene: TRBV6-5; CDR3 protein: CASSYSGDEQYF; CDR3 DNA: TGTGCCAGCAGTTACTCAGGGGACGAGCAGTACTTC
J gene: TRBJ1-1; clone size: few; D gene: -; V gene: TRBV5-1; CDR3 protein: CASSLVVGDPSRAFF; CDR3 DNA: TGCGCCAGCAGCTTGGTTGTCGGCGATCCTAGTAGAGCTTTCTTT
J gene: TRBJ1-1; clone size: once; D gene: -; V gene: TRBV6-4; CDR3 protein: CASSDSGDRRTEAFF; CDR3 DNA: TGTGCCAGCAGTGACTCCGGAGATCGACGCACTGAAGCTTTCTTT
J gene: TRBJ1-2; clone size: -; D gene: -; V gene: TRBV6-6; CDR3 protein: CASSALGHSGYGYTF; CDR3 DNA: TGTGCCAGCAGCGCCCTGGGGCATTCGGGTTATGGCTACACCTTC
J gene: TRBJ2-1; clone size: -; D gene: TRBD2; V gene: TRBV18; CDR3 protein: CASSSNSGRTEQFF; CDR3 DNA: TGTGCCAGCTCATCAAATAGCGGGAGGACTGAGCAGTTCTTC
J gene: TRBJ2-1; clone size: -; D gene: -; V gene: TRBV5-4; CDR3 protein: CASTTRGEVHEQFF; CDR3 DNA: TGTGCCAGCACCACCAGAGGGGAGGTCCATGAGCAGTTCTTC
J gene: TRBJ1-4; clone size: once; D gene: TRBD1; V gene: TRBV7-9; CDR3 protein: CASSSGQGGEKLFF; CDR3 DNA: TGTGCCAGCAGCTCGGGACAGGGAGGTGAAAAACTGTTTTTT
J gene: TRBJ2-7; clone size: -; D gene: -; V gene: TRBV28; CDR3 protein: CASSLSIGTADYEQYF; CDR3 DNA: TGTGCCAGCAGTTTAAGTATAGGCACAGCAGATTACGAGCAGTACTTC
J gene: TRBJ1-1; clone size: -; D gene: -; V gene: TRBV27; CDR3 protein: CAIGRDISFF; CDR3 DNA: TGCGCCATAGGAAGGGACATTTCTTTCTTT
J gene: TRBJ2-5; clone size: -; D gene: -; V gene: TRBV4-1; CDR3 protein: CASSPLGLSQETQYF; CDR3 DNA: TGCGCCAGCAGCCCCCTGGGACTCTCCCAAGAGACCCAGTACTTC
J gene: TRBJ2-1; clone size: once; D gene: TRBD2; V gene: TRBV5-4; CDR3 protein: CASSLLREGRNEQFF; CDR3 DNA: TGTGCCAGCAGCTTATTACGGGAGGGCCGGAATGAGCAGTTCTTC
J gene: TRBJ1-3; clone size: -; D gene: -; V gene: TRBV2; CDR3 protein: CASGGPKPGGTIYF; CDR3 DNA: TGTGCCAGCGGGGGACCGAAACCCGGGGGCACCATATATTTT
J gene: TRBJ2-7; clone size: -; D gene: TRBD2; V gene: TRBV18; CDR3 protein: CASSPPGRGEQYF; CDR3 DNA: TGTGCCAGCTCACCACCGGGGAGGGGAGAGCAGTACTTC
J gene: TRBJ1-2; clone size: -; D gene: -; V gene: TRBV7-6; CDR3 protein: CASSLGVRPSYGYTF; CDR3 DNA: TGTGCCAGCAGCTTAGGTGTCAGGCCCTCCTATGGCTACACCTTC
J gene: TRBJ2-3; clone size: -; D gene: -; V gene: TRBV6-5; CDR3 protein: CASPSGLGLPDTQYF; CDR3 DNA: TGTGCCAGTCCCTCAGGTCTGGGACTCCCAGATACGCAGTATTTT
J gene: TRBJ1-2; clone size: -; D gene: -; V gene: TRBV28; CDR3 protein: CASSHPDSLHNYGYTF; CDR3 DNA: TGTGCCAGCAGTCATCCGGACAGCCTTCATAACTATGGCTACACCTTC
J gene: TRBJ2-3; clone size: -; D gene: TRBD1; V gene: TRBV11-1; CDR3 protein: CASSFRDRNFFSSTDTQYF; CDR3 DNA: TGTGCCAGCAGCTTCAGGGACAGGAATTTCTTTTCTAGCACAGATACGCAGTATTTT
J gene: TRBJ2-7; clone size: -; D gene: TRBD1; V gene: TRBV18; CDR3 protein: CASSLTGGQDEQYF; CDR3 DNA: TGTGCCAGCTCACTCACAGGGGGCCAAGACGAGCAGTACTTC
J gene: TRBJ2-7; clone size: -; D gene: -; V gene: TRBV19; CDR3 protein: CASGPAGKSYEQYF; CDR3 DNA: TGTGCCAGCGGTCCGGCGGGAAAGTCCTACGAGCAGTACTTC
J gene: TRBJ1-4; clone size: -; D gene: -; V gene: TRBV25-1; CDR3 protein: CASSDRNEKLFF; CDR3 DNA: TGTGCCAGCAGTGACAGGAATGAAAAACTGTTTTTT
J gene: TRBJ2-4; clone size: -; D gene: -; V gene: TRBV28; CDR3 protein: CASSYPIRGSKNIQYF; CDR3 DNA: TGTGCCAGCAGTTACCCGATCAGGGGCTCCAAAAACATTCAGTACTTC
J gene: TRBJ1-3; clone size: -; D gene: -; V gene: TRBV9; CDR3 protein: CASNTGVSSGNTIYF; CDR3 DNA: TGTGCCAGCAACACAGGCGTTAGCTCTGGAAACACCATATATTTT
J gene: TRBJ1-4; clone size: once; D gene: TRBD1; V gene: TRBV6-5; CDR3 protein: CASMLRTGLEKLFF; CDR3 DNA: TGTGCCAGCATGCTACGGACAGGCTTAGAAAAACTGTTTTTT
J gene: TRBJ1-6; clone size: -; D gene: -; V gene: TRBV5-6; CDR3 protein: CASSLAIGDSPLHF; CDR3 DNA: TGTGCCAGCAGCTTGGCCATAGGGGATTCACCCCTCCACTTT
J gene: TRBJ2-1; clone size: -; D gene: -; V gene: TRBV18; CDR3 protein: CASSLGGKNEQFF; CDR3 DNA: TGTGCCAGCTCACTAGGGGGTAAGAATGAGCAGTTCTTC
J gene: TRBJ2-3; clone size: -; D gene: -; V gene: TRBV27; CDR3 protein: CASSSGFGTDTQYF; CDR3 DNA: TGTGCCAGCAGTTCAGGGTTTGGCACAGATACGCAGTATTTT
J gene: TRBJ2-7; clone size: -; D gene: -; V gene: TRBV29-1; CDR3 protein: CSVVGGEAYEQYF; CDR3 DNA: TGCAGCGTTGTTGGTGGTGAGGCCTACGAGCAGTACTTC
J gene: TRBJ2-5; clone size: -; D gene: TRBD1; V gene: TRBV2; CDR3 protein: CASSGDRKETQYF; CDR3 DNA: TGTGCCAGCAGTGGGGACAGAAAAGAGACCCAGTACTTC
J gene: TRBJ2-1; clone size: -; D gene: -; V gene: TRBV12-5; CDR3 protein: CASGRQGYNEQFF; CDR3 DNA: TGTGCTAGTGGGCGCCAGGGGTACAATGAGCAGTTCTTC
J gene: TRBJ2-7; clone size: -; D gene: -; V gene: TRBV6-1; CDR3 protein: CASSESSGAGYEQYF; CDR3 DNA: TGTGCCAGCAGTGAAAGTTCAGGGGCAGGTTACGAGCAGTACTTC
J gene: TRBJ2-7; clone size: -; D gene: TRBD2; V gene: TRBV6-1; CDR3 protein: CASSEADSGGPFTYEQYF; CDR3 DNA: TGTGCCAGCAGTGAAGCGGATAGCGGGGGGCCTTTTACCTACGAGCAGTACTTC
J gene: TRBJ1-1; clone size: -; D gene: -; V gene: TRBV13; CDR3 protein: CASGRGLNTEAFF; CDR3 DNA: TGTGCCAGTGGGAGGGGGTTGAACACTGAAGCTTTCTTT
J gene: TRBJ2-5; clone size: -; D gene: -; V gene: TRBV19; CDR3 protein: CASSRRETKETQYF; CDR3 DNA: TGTGCCAGTAGTCGCAGGGAAACCAAAGAGACCCAGTACTTC
J gene: TRBJ2-1; clone size: -; D gene: -; V gene: TRBV30; CDR3 protein: CAWNAGIYYNEQFF; CDR3 DNA: TGTGCCTGGAATGCAGGGATATACTACAATGAGCAGTTCTTC
J gene: TRBJ2-3; clone size: -; D gene: -; V gene: TRBV18; CDR3 protein: CASSPDRSTDTQYF; CDR3 DNA: TGTGCCAGCTCACCGGACAGAAGCACAGATACGCAGTATTTT
J gene: TRBJ1-1; clone size: -; D gene: -; V gene: TRBV7-8; CDR3 protein: CASSPRGREAFF; CDR3 DNA: TGTGCCAGCAGCCCGCGAGGGCGTGAAGCTTTCTTT
J gene: TRBJ1-2; clone size: -; D gene: -; V gene: TRBV13; CDR3 protein: CASILSGGGNGYTF; CDR3 DNA: TGTGCCAGCATCCTCTCCGGGGGGGGAAATGGCTACACCTTC
J gene: TRBJ1-6; clone size: -; D gene: -; V gene: TRBV4-1; CDR3 protein: CASSHRHENSPLHF; CDR3 DNA: TGCGCCAGCAGCCATCGACACGAGAATTCACCCCTCCACTTT
J gene: TRBJ2-5; clone size: -; D gene: -; V gene: TRBV21-1; CDR3 protein: CASSARGELAELETQYF; CDR3 DNA: TGTGCCAGCAGCGCCCGGGGGGAACTAGCGGAGTTGGAGACCCAGTACTTC
J gene: TRBJ1-2; clone size: few; D gene: TRBD1; V gene: TRBV5-1; CDR3 protein: CASSQAGGARQGIYGYTF; CDR3 DNA: TGCGCCAGCAGCCAAGCCGGTGGGGCCAGACAGGGCATCTATGGCTACACCTTC
J gene: TRBJ1-1; clone size: -; D gene: -; V gene: TRBV7-6; CDR3 protein: CASSLSKGAEAFF; CDR3 DNA: TGTGCCAGCAGCCTATCCAAGGGGGCTGAAGCTTTCTTT